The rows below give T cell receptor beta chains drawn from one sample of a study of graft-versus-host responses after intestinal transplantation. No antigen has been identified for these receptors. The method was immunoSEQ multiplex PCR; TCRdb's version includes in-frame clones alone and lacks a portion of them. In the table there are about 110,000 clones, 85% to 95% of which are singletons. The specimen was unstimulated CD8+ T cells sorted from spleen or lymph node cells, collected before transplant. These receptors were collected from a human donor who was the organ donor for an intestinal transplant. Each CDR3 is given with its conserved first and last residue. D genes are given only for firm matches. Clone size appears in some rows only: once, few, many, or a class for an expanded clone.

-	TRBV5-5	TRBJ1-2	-	CASSLDLSTVYGYTF	TGTGCCAGCAGCTTGGATCTGTCGACAGTATATGGCTACACCTTC
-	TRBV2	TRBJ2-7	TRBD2	CASRTSGSSYEQYF	TGTGCCAGCAGAACTAGCGGGAGCTCCTACGAGCAGTACTTC
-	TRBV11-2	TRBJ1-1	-	CASSLGVTEAFF	TGTGCCAGCAGCTTAGGGGTTACTGAAGCTTTCTTT
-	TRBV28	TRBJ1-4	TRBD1	CASSLHVQGYKEKLFF	TGTGCCAGCAGTCTACACGTACAGGGGTATAAGGAAAAACTGTTTTTT
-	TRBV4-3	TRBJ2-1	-	CASSQEESLDFSNEQFF	TGCGCCAGCAGCCAAGAAGAGAGCTTGGACTTTTCCAATGAGCAGTTCTTC
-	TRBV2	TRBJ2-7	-	CASSLLGVGIYEQYF	TGTGCCAGCAGCCTACTCGGGGTGGGGATATACGAGCAGTACTTC
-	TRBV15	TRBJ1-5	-	CATTPEGQWGNQPQHF	TGTGCCACCACCCCCGAGGGACAATGGGGCAATCAGCCCCAGCATTTT
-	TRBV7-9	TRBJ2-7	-	CASSFLPALNSYEQYF	TGTGCCAGCAGCTTTCTCCCGGCACTAAACTCCTACGAGCAGTACTTC
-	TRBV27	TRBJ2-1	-	CASSLWSGDNEQFF	TGTGCCAGCAGTTTATGGTCAGGAGACAATGAGCAGTTCTTC
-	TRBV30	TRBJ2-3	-	CAWSQFSADTQYF	TGTGCCTGGAGCCAGTTCAGCGCAGATACGCAGTATTTT
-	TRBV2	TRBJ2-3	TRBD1	CANDRGDTQYF	TGTGCCAACGACAGGGGCGATACGCAGTATTTT
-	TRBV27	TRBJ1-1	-	CASSQVRNTEAFF	TGTGCCAGCAGTCAGGTTCGGAACACTGAAGCTTTCTTT
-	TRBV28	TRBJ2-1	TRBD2	CASSSEAGAAYNEQFF	TGTGCCAGCAGTTCAGAAGCGGGAGCCGCCTACAATGAGCAGTTCTTC
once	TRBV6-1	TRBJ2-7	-	CASSPYYEQYF	TGTGCCAGCAGTCCGTACTACGAGCAGTACTTC
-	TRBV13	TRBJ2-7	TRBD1	CASSPGQDYEQYF	TGTGCCAGCAGCCCCGGACAGGACTACGAGCAGTACTTC
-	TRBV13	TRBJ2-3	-	CASSLGYKGGADTQYF	TGTGCCAGCAGCTTAGGCTATAAGGGGGGGGCAGATACGCAGTATTTT
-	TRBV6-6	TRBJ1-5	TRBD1	CASSSGRGHQPQHF	TGTGCCAGCAGTTCAGGGAGGGGGCATCAGCCCCAGCATTTT
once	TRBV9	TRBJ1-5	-	CASSLAGTANQPQHF	TGTGCCAGCAGCCTCGCCGGGACCGCGAATCAGCCCCAGCATTTT
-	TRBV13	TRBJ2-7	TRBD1	CASSFETGGYEQYF	TGTGCCAGCAGCTTCGAGACAGGGGGCTACGAGCAGTACTTC
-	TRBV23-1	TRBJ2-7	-	CASSSRSSYEQYF	TGCGCCAGCAGTTCAAGGTCCTCCTACGAGCAGTACTTC
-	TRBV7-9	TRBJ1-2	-	CASSGDNYGYTF	TGTGCCAGCAGCGGGGACAACTATGGCTACACCTTC
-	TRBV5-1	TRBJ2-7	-	CASSLWTLAASYEQYF	TGCGCCAGCAGCTTGTGGACACTAGCAGCCTCCTACGAGCAGTACTTC
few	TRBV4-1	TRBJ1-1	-	CASSQDQGNTEAFF	TGCGCCAGCAGCCAAGATCAGGGGAACACTGAAGCTTTCTTT
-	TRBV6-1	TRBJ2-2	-	CASSEQGATADTGELFF	TGTGCCAGCAGTGAACAGGGCGCCACGGCGGACACCGGGGAGCTGTTTTTT
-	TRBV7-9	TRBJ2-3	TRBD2	CAGAGGTYTDTQYF	TGTGCCGGAGCGGGAGGGACATACACAGATACGCAGTATTTT
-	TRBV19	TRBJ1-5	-	CASSRTSYSNQPQHF	TGTGCCAGTAGCCGGACAAGCTATAGCAATCAGCCCCAGCATTTT
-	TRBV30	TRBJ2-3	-	CAWSGGQRSVNPSTDTQYF	TGTGCCTGGAGCGGTGGACAGCGAAGCGTGAATCCTAGCACAGATACGCAGTATTTT
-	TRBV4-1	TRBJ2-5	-	CASSLLDTLFRQETQYF	TGCGCCAGCAGCCTCCTCGACACACTCTTCCGGCAAGAGACCCAGTACTTC
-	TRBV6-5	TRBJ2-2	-	CASSHGPTPEELFF	TGTGCCAGCAGTCACGGGCCCACCCCGGAGGAGCTGTTTTTT
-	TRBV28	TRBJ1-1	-	CASSPDTKAFF	TGTGCCAGCAGTCCCGACACGAAAGCTTTCTTT
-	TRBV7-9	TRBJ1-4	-	CASRGLGEKLFF	TGTGCCAGCAGGGGATTGGGCGAAAAACTGTTTTTT
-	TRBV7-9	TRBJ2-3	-	CASSPLRSSTDTQYF	TGTGCCAGCAGCCCGCTTAGGTCTAGCACAGATACGCAGTATTTT
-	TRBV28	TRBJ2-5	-	CASRTVGNQETQYF	TGTGCCAGCCGGACAGTGGGGAACCAAGAGACCCAGTACTTC
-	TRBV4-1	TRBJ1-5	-	CASSQGINQPQHF	TGCGCCAGCAGCCAAGGCATAAATCAGCCCCAGCATTTT
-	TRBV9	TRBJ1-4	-	CASSVAGSHEKLFF	TGTGCCAGCAGCGTAGCCGGGTCCCACGAAAAACTGTTTTTT
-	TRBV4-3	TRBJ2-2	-	CASSQRLSPDTGELFF	TGCGCCAGCAGCCAACGATTAAGTCCCGACACCGGGGAGCTGTTTTTT
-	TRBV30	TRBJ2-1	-	CATPGARYNEQFF	TGTGCCACCCCAGGGGCGAGGTACAATGAGCAGTTCTTC
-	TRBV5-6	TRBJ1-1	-	CASSFGGNTEAFF	TGTGCCAGCAGCTTTGGGGGCAACACTGAAGCTTTCTTT
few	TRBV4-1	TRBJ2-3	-	CASSQDTGSTDTQYF	TGCGCCAGCAGCCAAGATACAGGTAGCACAGATACGCAGTATTTT
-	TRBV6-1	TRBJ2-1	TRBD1	CASSAKTGGALGPWQFF	TGTGCCAGCAGTGCTAAAACAGGGGGCGCGCTAGGGCCGTGGCAGTTCTTC
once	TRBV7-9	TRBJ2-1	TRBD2	CASSLAGRADNEQFF	TGTGCCAGCAGCTTAGCCGGGAGGGCCGACAATGAGCAGTTCTTC
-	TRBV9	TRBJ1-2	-	CASSVSLGENYGYTF	TGTGCCAGCAGCGTAAGCCTGGGGGAAAACTATGGCTACACCTTC
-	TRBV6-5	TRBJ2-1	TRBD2	CASSWGAGGGEQFF	TGTGCCAGCAGCTGGGGAGCGGGAGGGGGCGAGCAGTTCTTC
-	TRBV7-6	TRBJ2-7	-	CASSLEADRSYEQYF	TGTGCCAGCAGCTTAGAGGCAGACCGCTCCTACGAGCAGTACTTC
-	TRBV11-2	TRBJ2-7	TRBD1	CASGGTGGSYEQYF	TGTGCCAGTGGGGGGACAGGGGGATCCTACGAGCAGTACTTC
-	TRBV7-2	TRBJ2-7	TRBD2	CASSLTPSGYGGSRYEQYF	TGTGCCAGCAGCTTAACCCCGTCGGGTTATGGCGGGAGTAGGTACGAGCAGTACTTC
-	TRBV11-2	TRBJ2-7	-	CASSLTQDPYEQYF	TGTGCCAGCAGCTTAACACAGGACCCCTACGAGCAGTACTTC
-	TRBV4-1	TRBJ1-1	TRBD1	CASSQDRGHTEAFF	TGCGCCAGCAGCCAAGACAGGGGGCACACTGAAGCTTTCTTT
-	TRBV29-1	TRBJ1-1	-	CSVEYPGEAFF	TGCAGCGTTGAGTATCCTGGGGAAGCTTTCTTT
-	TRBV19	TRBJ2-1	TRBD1	CARTGQGDNEQFF	TGTGCCAGAACGGGACAGGGGGACAATGAGCAGTTCTTC
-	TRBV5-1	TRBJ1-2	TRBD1	CASSLEGQGDGYTF	TGCGCCAGCAGCTTGGAGGGGCAGGGGGACGGCTACACCTTC